What follows are 7 T cell receptor beta chains derived from one specimen sequenced in a study of blood T cells in healthy people across ages. Sample-barcoded 5' priming and a J-beta primer mix drove a second PCR of about 6 to 12 cycles. TCRdb re-called the 5' RACE reads through MiXCR, storing one row per CDR3 protein. The repertoire has about 1.6 million distinct CDR3 sequences, roughly 30% of them found once; the top ten carry about 11%. The sequenced sample consisted of blood. The receptors come from a woman in her twenties or thirties in good health.

The V gene is TRBV6-5, the J gene TRBJ2-7; 7 bases map to TRBD2. The germline V gene has CDR1 MNHEY and CDR2 SVGAGI. The CDR3 has 15 residues. The trim removed 2 bases at V and 4 bases at J, leaving 8 bases unmatched. The CDR3 DNA reads as TGTGCCAGCAGTTACACGGGACTATCGCCTTACGAGCAGTACTTC. Translating it yields CASSYTGLSPYEQYF.

This clonotype was seen repeatedly, ten times or more. The gene calls are TRBV4-1 and TRBJ2-6, with 9 bases that match TRBD1. Germline V CDR1 and CDR2: MGHRA, YSYEKL. The CDR3 covers 19 residues. V shed 0 bases and J 1 base; nucleotides not matched to a gene: 7. The CDR3 coding sequence is TGCGCCAGCAGCCAAGATCGGGACAGGGTGAAGTCTGGGGCCAACGTCCTGACTTTC. Its translation is CASSQDRDRVKSGANVLTF.

This clonotype was picked up many times. The chain recombines TRBV7-2 with TRBJ1-4; D gene ambiguous. Trimming took off 5 bases at V and 3 bases at J, with 10 bases between the two ends. The CDR3 is made up of 14 amino acids. Germline V gene sequence: CDR1 SGHTA, CDR2 FQGNSA. In DNA form, the CDR3 reads TGTGCCAGCAGCGAGGGTTACGCTAATGAAAAACTGTTTTTT. Translating it yields CASSEGYANEKLFF.

In this sample, this clonotype turned up a few times. J is TRBJ2-4 and V is TRBV27; TRBD2 matches at 11 bases. This CDR3 contains 16 residues. V trimming: 5 bases; J trimming: 3 bases; junction bases outside the gene matches: 6. The germline V gene encodes CDR1 MNHEY and CDR2 SMNVEV (reference sequence). This CDR3 reads CASSTGTSGDKNIQYF. The CDR3 DNA is TGTGCCAGCAGTACCGGGACTAGCGGAGACAAAAACATTCAGTACTTC.

Only a few counts were recorded for this clonotype. The genes are TRBV4-2 and TRBJ1-2; D gene ambiguous. V was pared by 0 bases and J by 6 bases, with 8 bases between. Germline CDR1 is LGHNA and CDR2 is YNFKEQ. The CDR3 is made up of 13 amino acids. CDR3 region: CASSQDRADGYTF. CDR3 DNA sequence: TGTGCCAGCAGCCAAGATCGGGCAGATGGCTACACCTTC.

Turning to this clonotype: Because it lacks the conserved phenylalanine or tryptophan at the end, this CDR3 is likely a read error. The chain carries TRBV28 and TRBJ1-5; tentatively, D is TRBD1 (5 bases). CDR1 is MDHEN and CDR2 is SYDVKM in the germline V gene. This CDR3 spans 16 amino acids. V was pared by 5 bases and J by 0 bases, with 14 bases between. DNA for the CDR3: TGTGCCAGCAGTCCCCGCGCAGGGATTAGCAATCAGCCCCAGCATTGT. This translates into CASSPRAGISNQPQHC.

Concerning this clonotype itself: Sequence at one end of the junction differs from germline and may be a read error. As DNA, the CDR3 is TGCGCCAGCAGCCAAGTGGTTATCCCCGGGACTAGGTCCGGCGATGAGCAGTTATTC. The encoded protein is CASSQVVIPGTRSGDEQLF. The chain employs TRBV4-1 and TRBJ2-1; TRBD2 matches at 8 bases. The germline V gene encodes CDR1 MGHRA and CDR2 YSYEKL. There are 19 residues in the CDR3.